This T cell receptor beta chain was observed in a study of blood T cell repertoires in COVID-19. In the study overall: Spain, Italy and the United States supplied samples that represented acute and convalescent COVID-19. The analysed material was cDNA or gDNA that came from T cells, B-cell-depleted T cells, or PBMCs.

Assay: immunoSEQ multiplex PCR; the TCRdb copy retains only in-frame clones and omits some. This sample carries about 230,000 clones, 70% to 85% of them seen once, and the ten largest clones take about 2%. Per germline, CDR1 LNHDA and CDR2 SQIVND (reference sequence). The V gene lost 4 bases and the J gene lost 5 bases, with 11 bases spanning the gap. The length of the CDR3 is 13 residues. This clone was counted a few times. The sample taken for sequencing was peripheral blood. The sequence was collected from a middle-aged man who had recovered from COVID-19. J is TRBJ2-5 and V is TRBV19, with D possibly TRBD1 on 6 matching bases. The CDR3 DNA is TGTGCCAGTAGTAACGGACAGACGGAGACCCAGTACTTC. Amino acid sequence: CASSNGQTETQYF.